The entry below describes one TCR beta chain. Only in-frame clones appear in the TCRdb table, and some are missing; sequencing was by immunoSEQ multiplex PCR. The repertoire consists of about 170,000 clones, with around 80% occurring once and the leading ten covering around 17%. This sample stems from a study of blood T cell repertoires in COVID-19. CDR3 length equals 16 residues. V gave up 1 base and J gave up 0 bases; unmatched junction bases: 3. Germline CDR1 SGHTA, CDR2 FQGNSA. This sequence originates from a woman in her 70s in a cohort exposed to, infected with or recovered from COVID-19 (not recorded which). The sample was PBMCs or T cells enriched from blood (not recorded which). This chain connects TRBV7-2 to TRBJ1-5; 7 bases map to TRBD1. The CDR3 DNA reads TGTGCCAGCAGCTTAGTCGGACAGGCTAGCAATCAGCCCCAGCATTTT. Translated: CASSLVGQASNQPQHF. Full variable domain (rest looked up from reference TRBV7-2 and TRBJ1-5): GAGVSQSPSNKVTEKGKDVELRCDPISGHTALYWYRQSLGQGLEFLIYFQGNSAPDKSGLPSDRFSAERTGGSVSTLTIQRTQQEDSAVYLCASSLVGQASNQPQHFGDGTRLSIL.